A single sample is the source of the 28 T cell receptor beta chains below, sequenced in a study of response to subunit inactivated influenza vaccine. TCRdb redid the calling of the RT-PCR reads with MiXCR, one entry per CDR3 protein. Here the sample spans 750,000 to 850,000 distinct CDR3 sequences, roughly 20% being singletons. Sequencing used PBMCs from blood, obtained approximately 5 days after vaccination. These receptors came from a man in his fifties who received an inactivated influenza vaccine.

This clonotype was detected many times. The chain links TRBV12-3 or TRBV12-4 to TRBJ2-7; 16 nucleotides match TRBD2. J gave up 10 bases and V 6 bases, and 6 bases lay outside the gene matches. This CDR3 contains 14 residues. The CDR3 coding sequence is TGTGCCAGCAGCCCCGGGACTAGCGGGAGGGCTCAGTACTTC. Its protein is CASSPGTSGRAQYF.

This clonotype was seen at least ten times. The CDR3 here is CSARDRWETGWYGYTF. CDR3 nucleotides: TGCAGTGCTAGAGATAGGTGGGAGACAGGGTGGTATGGCTACACCTTC. The V and J genes are TRBV20-1 and TRBJ1-2; 7 bases align to TRBD1. The germline V gene encodes CDR1 DFQATT and CDR2 SNEGSKA (reference sequence). The CDR3 sequence is 16 residues long. V lost 0 bases and J lost 5; bases outside the gene matches: 12.

CDR3 residues: CATSDYETGGETQYF. DNA for the CDR3: TGTGCCACCAGTGATTACGAGACAGGCGGGGAGACCCAGTACTTC. The chain joins TRBV24-1 to TRBJ2-5; perhaps TRBD1 as D (6 bases). V shed 2 bases and J shed 5 bases, with 14 bases lying between them. The CDR3 has 15 residues. CDR1 is KGHDR, CDR2 SFDVKD, per germline.

This clonotype was recorded many times. The genes are TRBV11-2 and TRBJ2-7, with 8 nucleotides matching TRBD1. The V segment lost 6 bases and the J segment 2 bases; nucleotides outside the gene matches: 15. The CDR3 contains 17 residues. Germline assignment: CDR1 SGHAT and CDR2 FQNNGV. The CDR3 bases are TGTGCCAGCAGTCCAAATAGGGGCAGGGGGCCCCCCTACGAGCAGTACTTC. Its translation: CASSPNRGRGPPYEQYF.

This clonotype was seen a handful of times. The rearrangement uses TRBV27 and TRBJ2-2; tentatively, D is TRBD1 (5 bases). From germline, CDR1 is MNHEY and CDR2 SMNVEV (reference sequence). V was shortened by 3 bases and J by 0 bases, with 11 bases between the two germline ends. The CDR3 sequence is 16 residues long. The CDR3 nucleotides are TGTGCCAGCAGTTTTTCAACCAGGGCGAACACCGGGGAGCTGTTTTTT. Translating it yields CASSFSTRANTGELFF.

This chain links TRBV15 with TRBJ2-3; no reliable D call. The CDR3 runs to 15 residues. The germline V gene encodes CDR1 LNHNV and CDR2 YYDKDF (reference sequence). Between the trimmed V and J ends, which lost 1 base and 0 bases, there was a span of 8 bases. The CDR3 protein is CATSRGNPSTDTQYF. Written as DNA, the CDR3 is TGTGCCACCAGCAGAGGTAACCCGAGCACAGATACGCAGTATTTT.

A few counts support this clonotype. The chain employs TRBV7-8 and TRBJ2-5; 8 nucleotides match TRBD1. V was clipped by 5 bases and J by 2 bases; unmatched bases: 10. Germline values: CDR1 SGHVS, CDR2 FQNEAQ. This CDR3 comprises 16 residues. Here the CDR3 DNA reads TGTGCCAGCAGCCCCACAGGGGGGAATCGGCAAGAGACCCAGTACTTC. Translated: CASSPTGGNRQETQYF.

This clonotype was observed once. A much more abundant neighbour one base away suggests this may be a read error. The V call is TRBV7-9, the J call TRBJ1-5; TRBD1 aligns across 9 bases. The ends lost 5 bases at V and 4 bases at J; junction bases unmatched: 6. The CDR3 loop spans 15 amino acids. CDR1 and CDR2 from the germline V gene are SEHNR and FQNEAQ (reference sequence). The CDR3 sequence is CASSHGQGTNQPQHF. The CDR3 DNA follows: TGTGCCAGCAGCCACGGACAGGGGACAAATCAGCCCCAGCATTTT.

This chain links TRBV29-1 with TRBJ2-5; maybe TRBD1 (5 bases). Trimming stripped 2 bases from V and 2 bases from J, with 12 bases between. CDR3 length: 14 residues. CDR1 is SQVTM, CDR2 ANQGSEA, per germline. CDR3 bases: TGCAGCGTTGAAATTAGGACAATACAAGAGACCCAGTACTTC. Amino acids: CSVEIRTIQETQYF.

The rearrangement uses TRBV5-5 and TRBJ1-1, with D tentatively TRBD1 (6 bases). Germline V gives CDR1 SGHKS, CDR2 YYEKEE (reference sequence). The CDR3 has 13 residues. V lost 0 bases and J 11 bases, leaving 14 bases between the germline ends. Here the CDR3 DNA reads TGTGCCAGCAGCTTGGATCTTGGGGGGCTGGCTTTCTTT. It encodes CASSLDLGGLAFF. The full variable domain, rest sourced from reference TRBV5-5 and TRBJ1-1, is DAGVTQSPTHLIKTRGQQVTLRCSPISGHKSVSWYQQVLGQGPQFIFQYYEKEERGRGNFPDRFSARQFPNYSSELNVNALLLGDSALYLCASSLDLGGLAFFGQGTRLTVV.

This clonotype has just a few counts. The V call is TRBV15, the J call TRBJ1-1; D is undetermined. Germline CDR1 reads LNHNV; CDR2 reads YYDKDF (reference sequence). Trimming pared 1 base from V and 2 bases from J, leaving 2 bases between. The CDR3 covers 12 residues. The CDR3 nucleotides are TGTGCCACCAGCAGAGTTAACACTGAAGCTTTCTTT. Translated: CATSRVNTEAFF.

Concerning this clonotype itself: A much larger clone lies one base from this, so it may be a read error. The chain joins TRBV5-6 to TRBJ1-1, with D hard to call. The CDR3 totals 13 residues. CDR1 and CDR2 (germline): SGHDT, YYEEEE. Trimming left V 4 bases short and J 1 base short, with 8 bases between. The CDR3 sequence is CASSIGWNTEAFF. The CDR3, as DNA: TGTGCCAGCAGCATAGGGTGGAACACTGAAGCTTTCTTT.

The gene calls are TRBV24-1 and TRBJ1-1; tentatively, D is TRBD1 (6 bases). V was shortened by 7 bases and J by 4 bases, with 12 bases between the two germline ends. Per germline, CDR1 KGHDR and CDR2 SFDVKD. The CDR3 is made up of 13 amino acids. In DNA, the CDR3 is TGTGCCACCAGATCACAGGGAGGCACTGAAGCTTTCTTT. Its translation: CATRSQGGTEAFF.

The rearrangement uses TRBV6-5 and TRBJ2-7; 7 bases match TRBD2. CDR1 MNHEY and CDR2 SVGAGI come from the germline V gene. With V trimmed by 2 bases and J by 2 bases, 3 bases remained unmatched. CDR3 length: 14 amino acids. The CDR3 DNA is TGTGCCAGCAGTTACGGGGGGGGGGCCTACGAGCAGTACTTC. As protein: CASSYGGGAYEQYF.

The chain joins TRBV11-2 to TRBJ2-3, with D possibly matching TRBD1 (6 bases). CDR3 length: 16 residues. V lost 6 bases to trimming and J lost 2 bases, with 18 bases between them. Germline CDR1 reads SGHAT; CDR2 reads FQNNGV. The CDR3 region is CASRYRVRGDTDTQYF. The CDR3 nucleotides read TGTGCCAGCAGGTACAGGGTCAGGGGAGACACAGATACGCAGTATTTT.

This clonotype was found a few times. V usage is TRBV10-1 and J usage is TRBJ2-3; 13 bases match TRBD2. Germline-derived CDR1 and CDR2 are WNHNN and SYGVQD (reference sequence). After removal of 4 bases from V and 0 bases from J, the junction contained 7 bases not matched to a gene. The CDR3 extends over 18 amino acids. CDR3: CASSAGTSGTFSTDTQYF. DNA for the CDR3: TGCGCCAGCAGTGCCGGGACTAGCGGGACCTTTAGCACAGATACGCAGTATTTT.

The chain is built from TRBV4-2 and TRBJ2-7; 10 bases agree with TRBD2. The CDR3 sequence is 15 residues long. In germline, CDR1 is LGHNA, CDR2 YNFKEQ. Trimming took 1 base from V and 4 from J; bases not matched to a gene: 4. The CDR3 DNA reads TGTGCCAGCAGCCAAGTTGCTAGCGGGAGTTACGAGCAGTACTTC. Its protein is CASSQVASGSYEQYF.

V is TRBV2 and J is TRBJ2-7; the D gene is possibly TRBD1 (6 bases). CDR3 size: 13 residues. Germline loops: CDR1 SNHLY, CDR2 FYNNEI. V was clipped by 3 bases and J by 2 bases, with 8 bases between them. The CDR3 reads CASSDGQTYEQYF. CDR3 sequence (DNA): TGTGCCAGCAGTGACGGACAGACCTACGAGCAGTACTTC.

This clonotype was counted between two and nine times. The chain combines TRBV4-1 with TRBJ2-2; D call uncertain. CDR1 and CDR2 (germline): MGHRA, YSYEKL. V lost 1 base to trimming and J lost 0 bases, with 12 bases between them. There are 17 residues in the CDR3. CDR3 nucleotide sequence: TGCGCCAGCAGCCAAGGGTCGTTCGCTTCGAACACCGGGGAGCTGTTTTTT. Its translation: CASSQGSFASNTGELFF.

This clonotype occurred many times. V usage is TRBV4-2 and J usage is TRBJ2-5; 16 positions match TRBD2. Germline loops: CDR1 LGHNA, CDR2 YNFKEQ. The CDR3 sequence is 19 residues long. The V gene end was trimmed by 0 bases and the J gene end by 4 bases; junction bases not matched to a gene: 8. CDR3 nucleotide sequence: TGTGCCAGCAGCCAAGATCGCGGGACTAGCGGGAGGGCCGTAGAGACCCAGTACTTC. This gives the protein CASSQDRGTSGRAVETQYF.

This clonotype has ten or more counts. The chain employs TRBV7-2 and TRBJ2-2; weak D call: TRBD1 (5 bases). CDR1 is SGHTA and CDR2 is FQGNSA in the germline V gene. This CDR3 has 15 amino acids. Trimming took 1 base from V and 2 from J, leaving 8 bases between them. This chain's CDR3 is CASSLGRANTGELFF. The CDR3 region has the DNA TGTGCCAGCAGCTTAGGCAGGGCTAACACCGGGGAGCTGTTTTTT.

This clonotype has a handful of counts. The chain couples TRBV5-5 to TRBJ2-7; 7 positions match TRBD2. Germline CDR1 is SGHKS and CDR2 is YYEKEE (reference sequence). The CDR3 is 17 residues long. J lost 5 bases, V lost 0 bases, and 14 bases had no gene match. CDR3: CASSLGPAGGSSHEQYF. The CDR3 coding sequence is TGTGCCAGCAGCTTGGGACCGGCTGGCGGGAGTAGCCACGAGCAGTACTTC.

The rearrangement joins TRBV20-1 to TRBJ2-3, with 7 bases matching TRBD2. CDR1 is DFQATT, CDR2 SNEGSKA, per germline (reference sequence). This CDR3 is built from 16 residues. With 1 base clipped from V and 0 bases from J, the junction kept 7 bases outside the gene matches. The DNA for the CDR3 is TGCAGTGCTAGAGTGCGAGCGGGGCCTAGCACAGATACGCAGTATTTT. Encoded protein: CSARVRAGPSTDTQYF.

This clonotype has just a few counts. The gene calls are TRBV20-1 and TRBJ1-1; D might be TRBD1 (5 bases). In germline, CDR1 is DFQATT, CDR2 SNEGSKA (reference sequence). CDR3 size: 14 residues. Trimming took off 3 bases at V and 1 base at J, with 12 bases between the two ends. The CDR3 spells CSARFRGWNTEAFF. In nucleotides, the CDR3 is TGCAGTGCTAGGTTTCGGGGGTGGAACACTGAAGCTTTCTTT.

This clonotype has a handful of counts. The V call is TRBV20-1, the J call TRBJ2-1; 7 bases fit TRBD1. The CDR3 has 13 residues. The germline CDR1 and CDR2 sequences are DFQATT and SNEGSKA (reference sequence). With V trimmed by 4 bases and J by 4 bases, 4 bases remained unmatched. CDR3 in amino acids: CSATRDSYNEQFF. The CDR3 nucleotides are TGCAGTGCTACTAGGGACAGTTACAATGAGCAGTTCTTC.

This clonotype was counted only a few times. The chain uses TRBV7-2 and TRBJ2-7; 12 bases line up with TRBD2. Per germline, CDR1 SGHTA and CDR2 FQGNSA. This CDR3 has 15 amino acids. J lost 4 bases, V lost 4 bases, and 5 bases had no gene match. The CDR3 DNA reads as TGTGCCAGCAGCTCGGGACTAGCGGGCGGATACGAGCAGTACTTC. It yields the protein CASSSGLAGGYEQYF.

The chain recombines TRBV10-3 with TRBJ2-7; D gene ambiguous. V was pared by 2 bases and J by 3 bases, with 5 bases between. The CDR3 loop spans 12 amino acids. The germline V gene encodes CDR1 ENHRY and CDR2 SYGVKD. CDR3 nucleotide sequence: TGTGCCATCAGTGAGGCGAACTACGAGCAGTACTTC. It translates to CAISEANYEQYF.

CDR3 in amino acids: CASREVGGKDEQYF. CDR3 bases: TGTGCCAGCAGGGAGGTTGGGGGGAAAGACGAGCAGTACTTC. The V call is TRBV27, the J call TRBJ2-7, with D maybe TRBD2 (6 bases). Germline V gene data show CDR1 as MNHEY and CDR2 as SMNVEV (reference sequence). This CDR3 contains 14 residues. The V end was cut by 6 bases, the J end by 5 bases, with 17 bases between.